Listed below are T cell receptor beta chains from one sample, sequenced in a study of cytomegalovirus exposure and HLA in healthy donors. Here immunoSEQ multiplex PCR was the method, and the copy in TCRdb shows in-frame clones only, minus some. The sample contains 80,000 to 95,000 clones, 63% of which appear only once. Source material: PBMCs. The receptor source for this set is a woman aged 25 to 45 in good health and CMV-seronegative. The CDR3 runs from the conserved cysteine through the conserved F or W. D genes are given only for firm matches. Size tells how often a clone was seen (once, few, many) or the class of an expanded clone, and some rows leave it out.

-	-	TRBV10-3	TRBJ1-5	TGTGCCATCAGTGAGCAATCAGGGGTATCGGGTCAGCCCCAGCATTTT	CAISEQSGVSGQPQHF
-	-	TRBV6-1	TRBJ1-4	TGTGCCAGCAGTGCCTTTGCACCCTCTAAGAGAAACGAAAAACTGTTTTTT	CASSAFAPSKRNEKLFF
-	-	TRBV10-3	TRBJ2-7	TGTGCCATCAGCCCGGGACATATGACCTACGAGCAGTACTTC	CAISPGHMTYEQYF
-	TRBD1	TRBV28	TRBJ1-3	TGTGCCAGCAGTTCGCCACAGGGGGCAGGAAACACCATATATTTT	CASSSPQGAGNTIYF
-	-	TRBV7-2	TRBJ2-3	TGTGCCAGCAGCTTAGCTTCTATCACAGATACGCAGTATTTT	CASSLASITDTQYF
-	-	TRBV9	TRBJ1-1	TGTGCCAGCAGCGCCGACAGAGAGGCTTTCTTT	CASSADREAFF
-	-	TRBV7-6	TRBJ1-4	TGTGCCAGCAGCTTAGAAGGGAGAGGCGAAAAACTGTTTTTT	CASSLEGRGEKLFF
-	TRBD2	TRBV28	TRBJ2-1	TGTGCCAGCAGCCCTAGCGGGACTTTCTACAATGAGCAGTTCTTC	CASSPSGTFYNEQFF
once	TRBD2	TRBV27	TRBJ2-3	TGTGCCAGCAGTTTCCTGACTAGCGGGAGGGATACGCAGTATTTT	CASSFLTSGRDTQYF
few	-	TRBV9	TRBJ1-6	TGTGCCAGCAGCGTTGGGGGGTATAATTCACCCCTCCACTTT	CASSVGGYNSPLHF
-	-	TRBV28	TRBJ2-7	TGTGCCAGCAGACCGGGACTCTTTTCCTACGAGCAGTACTTC	CASRPGLFSYEQYF
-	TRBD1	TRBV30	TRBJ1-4	TGTGCCTGGAAGGTCCCGACAGGGAAAGGTGAAAAACTGTTTTTT	CAWKVPTGKGEKLFF
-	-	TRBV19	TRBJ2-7	TGTGCCAGTAGTAGGGGGACTGCATCCTACGAGCAGTACTTC	CASSRGTASYEQYF
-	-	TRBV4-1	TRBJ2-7	TGCGCCAGCAGCCCAGCTCGAGGGGGTCTCAACTACGAGCAGTACTTC	CASSPARGGLNYEQYF
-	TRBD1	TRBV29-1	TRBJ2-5	TGCAGCGTTCACAGGGGGGAGACCCAGTACTTC	CSVHRGETQYF
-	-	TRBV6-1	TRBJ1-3	TGTGCCAGCAGTGAACGAGCGGCGAGAAACACCATATATTTT	CASSERAARNTIYF
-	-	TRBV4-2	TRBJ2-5	TGTGCCAGCAGCAAAGCGCAAGAGACCCAGTACTTC	CASSKAQETQYF
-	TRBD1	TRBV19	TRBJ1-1	TGTGCCAGTAGCCAGCAGAGGACAGGGGGCGTGCGTGGCACTGAAGCTTTCTTT	CASSQQRTGGVRGTEAFF
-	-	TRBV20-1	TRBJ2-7	TGCAGTGCTAGCCTAACCTACGAGCAGTACTTC	CSASLTYEQYF
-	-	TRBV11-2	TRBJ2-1	TGTGCCAGCAGCTTAGATTTTGCCGGGGTCTACAATGAGCAGTTCTTC	CASSLDFAGVYNEQFF
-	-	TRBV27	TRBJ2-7	TGTGCCAGCAGTAAAATAGGACACCAATACGAGCAGTACTTC	CASSKIGHQYEQYF
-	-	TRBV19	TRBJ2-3	TGTGCCAGTAGTTTGACAGGCGCAGATACGCAGTATTTT	CASSLTGADTQYF
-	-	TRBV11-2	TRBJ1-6	TGTGCCAGCACTCCGGGGTTCAGACAATTAAATTCACCCCTCCACTTT	CASTPGFRQLNSPLHF
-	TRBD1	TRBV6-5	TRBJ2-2	TGTGCCAGCAGTTACTCGACAGGGGGGGACGGGGAGCTGTTTTTT	CASSYSTGGDGELFF
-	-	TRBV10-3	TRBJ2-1	TGTGCCATTGGACTTTACAACAATGAGCAGTTCTTC	CAIGLYNNEQFF
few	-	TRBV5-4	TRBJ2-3	TGTGCCAGCAGCCCGGGAATAGACCCAGATACGCAGTATTTT	CASSPGIDPDTQYF
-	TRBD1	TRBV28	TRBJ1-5	TGTGCCAGCCTAGGTCCCGGGACAGGGGGCAATCAGCCCCAGCATTTT	CASLGPGTGGNQPQHF
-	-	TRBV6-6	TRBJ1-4	TGTGCCAGCAGGCAGACAGCTAATGAAAAACTGTTTTTT	CASRQTANEKLFF
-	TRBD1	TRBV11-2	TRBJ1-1	TGTGCCAGCAGCAGGGACAGGAACACTGAAGCTTTCTTT	CASSRDRNTEAFF
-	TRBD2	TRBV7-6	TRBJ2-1	TGTGCCAGCAGCCTTAGGGGAGGGTCCCACAATGAGCAGTTCTTC	CASSLRGGSHNEQFF
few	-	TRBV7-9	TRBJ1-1	TGTGCCAGCAGCGTCGACAGGAACACTGAAGCTTTCTTT	CASSVDRNTEAFF
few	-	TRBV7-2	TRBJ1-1	TGTGCCAGCAGCTTACGGGACGGGGGAAACACTGAAGCTTTCTTT	CASSLRDGGNTEAFF
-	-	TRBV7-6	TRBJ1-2	TGTGCCAGCAGCCGGCACCCGACGGGGGGGCCTAACTATGGCTACACCTTC	CASSRHPTGGPNYGYTF
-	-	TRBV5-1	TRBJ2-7	TGCGCCAGCAGCCAGAGACCGGGACTGAGCTCCTACGAGCAGTACTTC	CASSQRPGLSSYEQYF
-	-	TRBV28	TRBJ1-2	TGTGCCAGCAGTCCCCATACCTGGCAGCGCCCGCAGGGCTACACCTTC	CASSPHTWQRPQGYTF
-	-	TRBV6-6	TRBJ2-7	TGTGCCAGCAGCCAACTTCAGGGGGGAGCCTCCTACGAGCAGTACTTC	CASSQLQGGASYEQYF